The 2 T cell receptor beta chains given below trace back to one sample, sequenced in a study of memory CD4+ T cells and cytomegalovirus serostatus (dated by TCRdb to between 2018 and 2021). Single viable CD3+CD4+CD8-CD45RO+ cells were sorted as memory CD4+ T cells on a FACSAria II. The method was the immunoSEQ multiplex PCR assay. TCRdb took over this immuneACCESS table, retaining in-frame rearrangements with V and J assigned. Such tables are incomplete; in checked studies, under half of the missing clones stem from an unresolved V gene, and the remainder is unexplained. Within this sample are around 50,000 clones, with roughly 74% of them counted one time only. The ten largest clones capture 1.2% of the sample. Sequencing was performed on memory CD4+ T cells from blood. The receptors derive from an adult in good health and CMV-seropositive.

The CDR3, as DNA: TGTGCCAGCAGCCGCCTGACTAGTCCCGATACGCAGTATTTT. It codes for CASSRLTSPDTQYF. The V call is TRBV5-5, the J call TRBJ2-3, with D possibly matching TRBD2 (6 bases). Trimming cost V 4 bases and J 6 bases, with 15 bases left between them. The CDR3 has 14 residues. CDR1 is SGHKS and CDR2 is YYEKEE in the germline V gene (reference sequence).

The V and J genes are TRBV18 and TRBJ2-7; D might be TRBD2 (6 bases). This CDR3 has 15 residues. Trimming took off 6 bases at V and 0 bases at J, with 15 bases between the two ends. CDR1 KGHSH and CDR2 LQKENI come from the germline V gene. Here the CDR3 DNA reads TGTGCCAGCTCGGGAGGAGTTCCCAACTCCTACGAGCAGTACTTC. Its translation is CASSGGVPNSYEQYF.